This T cell receptor (beta chain) stems from a study of vaccination effects on CD4 cells after COVID-19. In germline, CDR1 is MNHEY, CDR2 SVGAGI. The trim removed 5 bases at V and 7 bases at J, leaving 8 bases unmatched. This CDR3 spans 14 amino acids. A roughly 10-day culture period preceded the isolation of CD4+ T cells. Profiling relied on immunoSEQ multiplex PCR, and the TCRdb table lists in-frame clones only, not all of them. The repertoire holds 40,000 to 60,000 clones, with roughly four fifths as singletons. A word on this clone: Its antigen is unidentified.

The chain carries TRBV6-5 and TRBJ2-7; the match to TRBD2 covers 10 bases. The TCR originated in a human donor who had a prior SARS-CoV-2 infection. The sequencing here drew on CD4+ T cells from PBMCs cultured without peptide, taken before COVID-19 vaccination. Here the CDR3 reads CASSLRAGGWEQYF. CDR3 coding DNA: TGTGCCAGCAGTCTTCGAGCGGGAGGGTGGGAGCAGTACTTC.